This T cell receptor (beta chain) is from a study of OX40 agonist ivuxolimab in advanced cancers. Between the trimmed V and J ends, which lost 5 bases and 2 bases, there was a span of 13 bases. Germline-derived CDR1 and CDR2 are SEHNR and FQNEAQ (reference sequence). This CDR3 comprises 14 residues. The table came from immunoSEQ multiplex PCR; TCRdb's copy has only in-frame clones and leaves some out. Among about 33,000 clones, roughly 71% were seen once, and the ten largest hold over 10%. The sample here was CD4+ or CD8+ T cells sorted from blood, taken in a trial of the OX40 agonist ivuxolimab. The J gene is TRBJ2-7, the V gene TRBV7-9, with D possibly TRBD1 on 6 matching bases. The source of this sequence is an adult with an advanced solid tumor such as melanoma, head and neck, liver or kidney cancer. CDR3 nucleotides: TGTGCCAGCAGCACGGACAGAACTCCCTACGAGCAGTACTTC. It codes for CASSTDRTPYEQYF. The variable domain in full, completed from reference TRBV7-9 and TRBJ2-7, reads DTGVSQNPRHKITKRGQNVTFRCDPISEHNRLYWYRQTLGQGPEFLTYFQNEAQLEKSRLLSDRFSAERPKGSFSTLEIQRTEQGDSAMYLCASSTDRTPYEQYFGPGTRLTVT.